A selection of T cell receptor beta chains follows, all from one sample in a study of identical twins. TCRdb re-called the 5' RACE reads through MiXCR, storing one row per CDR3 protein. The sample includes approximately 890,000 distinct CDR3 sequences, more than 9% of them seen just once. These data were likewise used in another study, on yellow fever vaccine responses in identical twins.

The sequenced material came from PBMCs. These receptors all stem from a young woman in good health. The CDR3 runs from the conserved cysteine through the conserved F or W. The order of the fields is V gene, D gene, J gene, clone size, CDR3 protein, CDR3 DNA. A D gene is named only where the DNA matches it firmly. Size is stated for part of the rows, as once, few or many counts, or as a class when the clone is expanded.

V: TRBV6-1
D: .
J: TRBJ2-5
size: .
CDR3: CASSEAPGSKETQYF
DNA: TGTGCCAGCAGTGAAGCCCCCGGGTCCAAAGAGACCCAGTACTTC

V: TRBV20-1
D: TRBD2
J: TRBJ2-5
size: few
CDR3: CSARELAGRQETQYF
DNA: TGCAGTGCTAGGGAACTAGCGGGGCGGCAAGAGACCCAGTACTTC

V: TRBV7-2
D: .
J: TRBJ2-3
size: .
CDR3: CASLSRGSPDTQYF
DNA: TGTGCCAGCCTTAGCCGGGGTAGCCCAGATACGCAGTATTTT

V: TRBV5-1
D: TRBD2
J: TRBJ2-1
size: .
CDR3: CASSLSAGGISYNEQFF
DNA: TGCGCCAGCAGCTTATCAGCGGGGGGGATTTCCTACAATGAGCAGTTCTTC

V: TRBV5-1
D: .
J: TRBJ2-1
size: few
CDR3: CASSFWGAGNNEQFF
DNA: TGCGCCAGCAGCTTTTGGGGTGCAGGGAACAATGAGCAGTTCTTC

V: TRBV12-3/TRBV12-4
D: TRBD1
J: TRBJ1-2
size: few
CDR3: CASSSTDRVVGYTF
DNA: TGTGCCAGCAGTTCGACCGACAGGGTAGTTGGCTACACCTTC

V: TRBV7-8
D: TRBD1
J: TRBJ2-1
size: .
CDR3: CASSLAGRGRFF
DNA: TGTGCCAGCAGCTTAGCGGGCAGGGGGCGCTTCTTC

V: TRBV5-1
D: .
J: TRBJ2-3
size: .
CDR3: CASSPLGLSGKDTQYF
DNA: TGCGCCAGCAGCCCTCTTGGGCTCTCGGGGAAAGATACGCAGTATTTT

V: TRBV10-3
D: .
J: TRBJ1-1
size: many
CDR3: CAISVGTEAFF
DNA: TGTGCCATCAGTGTCGGCACTGAAGCTTTCTTT

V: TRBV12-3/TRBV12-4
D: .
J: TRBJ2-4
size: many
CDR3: CASSRRQKNIQYF
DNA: TGTGCCAGCAGCCGACGACAGAAAAACATTCAGTACTTC

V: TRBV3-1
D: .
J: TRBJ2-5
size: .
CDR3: CASSQEWGALRETQYF
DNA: TGTGCCAGCAGCCAAGAGTGGGGGGCCCTACGCGAGACCCAGTACTTC

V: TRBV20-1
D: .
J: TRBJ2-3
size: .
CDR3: CSAILSRPTQYF
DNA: TGCAGTGCTATCTTGAGTAGACCGACGCAGTATTTT

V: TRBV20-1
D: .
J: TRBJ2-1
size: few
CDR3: CSALSARVSYNEQFF
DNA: TGCAGTGCTCTCAGTGCCAGGGTCTCCTACAATGAGCAGTTCTTC

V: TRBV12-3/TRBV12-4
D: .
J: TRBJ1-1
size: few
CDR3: CASSSYEGRNTEAFF
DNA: TGTGCCAGCAGTTCCTACGAGGGGCGGAACACTGAAGCTTTCTTT

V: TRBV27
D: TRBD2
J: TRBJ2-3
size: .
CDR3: CASSLRATASGRGVTDTQYF
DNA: TGTGCCAGCAGTTTGAGGGCTACGGCTAGCGGGAGGGGTGTGACAGATACGCAGTATTTT

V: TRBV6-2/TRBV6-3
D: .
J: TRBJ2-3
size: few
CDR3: CASSYGVPQYF
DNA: TGTGCCAGCAGTTACGGAGTTCCGCAGTATTTT

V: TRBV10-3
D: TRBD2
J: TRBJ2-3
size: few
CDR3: CAIREGRESWGDTQYF
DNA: TGTGCCATCCGCGAGGGGCGGGAGTCATGGGGAGATACGCAGTATTTT

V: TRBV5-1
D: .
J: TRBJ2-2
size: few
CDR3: CASSKGHTNTGELFF
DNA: TGCGCCAGCAGCAAGGGACATACGAACACCGGGGAGCTGTTTTTT

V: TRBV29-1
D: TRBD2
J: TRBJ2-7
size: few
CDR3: CSYTSGTLGEQYF
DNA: TGCAGCTATACTAGCGGGACCTTGGGGGAGCAGTACTTC

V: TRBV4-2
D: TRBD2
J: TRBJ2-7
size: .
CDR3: CASSQARLAGVYEQYF
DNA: TGTGCCAGCAGCCAAGCCCGACTAGCGGGAGTCTACGAGCAGTACTTC

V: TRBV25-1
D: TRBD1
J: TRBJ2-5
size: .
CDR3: CASSESGTGKETQYF
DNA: TGTGCCAGCAGTGAATCCGGGACAGGGAAAGAGACCCAGTACTTC

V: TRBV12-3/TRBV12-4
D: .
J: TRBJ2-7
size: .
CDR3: CAIATGIQNEQYF
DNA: TGTGCCATCGCGACAGGCATTCAAAACGAGCAGTACTTC

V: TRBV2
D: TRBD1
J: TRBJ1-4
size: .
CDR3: CASSGTGVANEKLFF
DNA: TGTGCCAGCAGCGGTACAGGGGTGGCTAATGAAAAACTGTTTTTT

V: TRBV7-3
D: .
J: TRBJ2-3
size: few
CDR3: CASSPKDSYDTQYF
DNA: TGTGCCAGCAGCCCAAAGGACTCCTATGATACGCAGTATTTT

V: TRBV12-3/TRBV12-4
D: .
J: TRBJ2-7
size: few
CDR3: CASKVGVGGTTYEQYF
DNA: TGTGCCAGCAAAGTAGGGGTTGGCGGGACAACCTACGAGCAGTACTTC

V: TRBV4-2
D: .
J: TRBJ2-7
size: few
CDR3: CASSQERQTFSLSYEQYF
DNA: TGTGCCAGCAGCCAAGAGAGGCAGACTTTTTCCCTCTCCTACGAGCAGTACTTC

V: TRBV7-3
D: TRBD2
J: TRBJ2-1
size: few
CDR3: CASSPWGGDAHEQFF
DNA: TGTGCCAGCAGCCCCTGGGGGGGGGATGCACATGAGCAGTTCTTC

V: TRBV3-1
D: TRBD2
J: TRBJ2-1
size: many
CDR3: CASSPGTSGRNEQFF
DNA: TGTGCCAGCAGTCCCGGGACTAGCGGCAGGAATGAGCAGTTCTTC

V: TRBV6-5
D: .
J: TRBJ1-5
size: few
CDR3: CASSSDRPGDQPQHF
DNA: TGTGCCAGCAGTTCTGACAGACCCGGCGATCAGCCCCAGCATTTT

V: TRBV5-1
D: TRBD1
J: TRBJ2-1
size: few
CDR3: CASSLGDRDYNEQFF
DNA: TGCGCCAGCAGCTTGGGGGACAGGGATTACAATGAGCAGTTCTTC

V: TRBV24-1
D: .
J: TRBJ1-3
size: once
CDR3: CATAQGLYGNTIYF
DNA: TGTGCCACCGCTCAGGGGTTATATGGAAACACCATATATTTT

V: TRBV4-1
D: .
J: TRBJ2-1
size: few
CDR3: CASSQDVAVSYNEQFF
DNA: TGCGCCAGCAGCCAAGATGTAGCGGTCTCCTACAATGAGCAGTTCTTC

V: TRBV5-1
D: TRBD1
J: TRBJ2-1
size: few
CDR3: CASSSDRENYNEQFF
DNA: TGCGCCAGCAGCTCGGACAGGGAGAACTACAATGAGCAGTTCTTC

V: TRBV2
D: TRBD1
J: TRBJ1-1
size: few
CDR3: CASSGQGRGTEAFF
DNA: TGTGCCAGCAGTGGACAGGGTCGGGGGACTGAAGCTTTCTTT

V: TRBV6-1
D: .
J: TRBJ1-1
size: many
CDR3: CASSESGSPENTEAFF
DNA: TGTGCCAGCAGTGAATCCGGATCTCCTGAGAACACTGAAGCTTTCTTT

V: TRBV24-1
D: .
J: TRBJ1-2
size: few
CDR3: CATSESGPNYGYTF
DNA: TGTGCCACCAGTGAATCCGGGCCGAACTATGGCTACACCTTC

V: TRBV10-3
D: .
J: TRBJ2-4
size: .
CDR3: CAISGGPGDIQYF
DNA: TGTGCCATCAGTGGGGGCCCAGGGGACATTCAGTACTTC